This is a list of T cell receptor beta chains from one sample in a study of blood T cell repertoires in COVID-19. Sequencing used immunoSEQ multiplex PCR; TCRdb keeps in-frame clones, though not all of them. This repertoire shows about 69,000 clones, almost 80% found once; its top ten account for 15% to 20%. The sequenced sample consisted of peripheral blood. The receptors come from a man aged 55 to 70 with acute or convalescent COVID-19. Both conserved end residues are part of each CDR3. The D gene is left open where the match is weak. Size is omitted from some rows. Given values are once, few, many or a class for expanded clones.

size: -
V: TRBV7-2
J: TRBJ1-5
D: TRBD1
DNA: TGTGCCAGCAGCTCGGGACAGGCTCGAGGCAATCAGCCCCAGCATTTT
CDR3: CASSSGQARGNQPQHF

size: -
V: TRBV19
J: TRBJ2-1
D: TRBD2
DNA: TGTGCCAGTACCCCCGCGATGCGGGGGTTAGGCAATGAGCAGTTCTTC
CDR3: CASTPAMRGLGNEQFF

size: -
V: TRBV5-4
J: TRBJ2-7
D: TRBD2
DNA: TGTGCCAGCAGCTTGGATACGGGGGGTGTATCCTACGAGCAGTACTTC
CDR3: CASSLDTGGVSYEQYF

size: -
V: TRBV5-1
J: TRBJ1-5
D: -
DNA: TGCGCCAGCAGCTCGGACCCCCGGGGGTCGGGCAATCAGCCCCAGCATTTT
CDR3: CASSSDPRGSGNQPQHF

size: -
V: TRBV4-1
J: TRBJ2-2
D: TRBD1
DNA: TGCGCCAGCAGCCCCCCGGACAGGGGGAACACCGGGGAGCTGTTTTTT
CDR3: CASSPPDRGNTGELFF

size: -
V: TRBV11-3
J: TRBJ1-4
D: TRBD1
DNA: TGTGCCAGCAGCTTAGTGTGTCGAAAGGTTTTTGGGACAGGGAATGAAAAACTGTTTTTT
CDR3: CASSLVCRKVFGTGNEKLFF

size: -
V: TRBV9
J: TRBJ1-1
D: -
DNA: TGTGCCAGCAGCGTAGTGGAGGGGTGGAACACTGAAGCTTTCTTT
CDR3: CASSVVEGWNTEAFF

size: -
V: TRBV5-1
J: TRBJ2-5
D: TRBD1
DNA: TGCGCCAGCAGCTTGTTGGGACAGGGGACCGAAGAGACCCAGTACTTC
CDR3: CASSLLGQGTEETQYF

size: -
V: TRBV12-3/TRBV12-4
J: TRBJ2-7
D: -
DNA: TGTGCCAGCAGTTACCGGGTTGAGCAGTACTTC
CDR3: CASSYRVEQYF

size: -
V: TRBV6-6
J: TRBJ1-2
D: -
DNA: TGTGCCAGCAGTATAAGGGGTTCGGACTATGGCTACACCTTC
CDR3: CASSIRGSDYGYTF

size: -
V: TRBV28
J: TRBJ1-1
D: TRBD1
DNA: TGTGCCAGCAGTTTAGAGTGGGGACAGGGGGCCTTGGGCACTGAAGCTTTCTTT
CDR3: CASSLEWGQGALGTEAFF

size: -
V: TRBV2
J: TRBJ2-5
D: -
DNA: TGTGCCAGCAGTGGTCAGTCAGAGACCCAGTACTTC
CDR3: CASSGQSETQYF

size: once
V: TRBV3-1/TRBV3-2
J: TRBJ1-1
D: -
DNA: TGTGCCAGCAGCCGCGCAGGGGAGAGCACTGAAGCTTTCTTT
CDR3: CASSRAGESTEAFF

size: -
V: TRBV6-6
J: TRBJ1-1
D: -
DNA: TGTGCCAGCAGTTTGATTAGTTCTGAAGCTTTCTTT
CDR3: CASSLISSEAFF

size: -
V: TRBV6-5
J: TRBJ2-5
D: TRBD1
DNA: TGTGCCAGCTGGGACAGGGGAGGAGGGGAGACCCAGTACTTC
CDR3: CASWDRGGGETQYF

size: many
V: TRBV11-3
J: TRBJ2-5
D: TRBD1
DNA: TGTGCCAGCAGCCTAGAGGGGACAGGGCTGGAGACCCAGTACTTC
CDR3: CASSLEGTGLETQYF

size: -
V: TRBV18
J: TRBJ2-7
D: -
DNA: TGTGCCAGCTCAGCTACAGGTGGAAGCTCCTACGAGCAGTACTTC
CDR3: CASSATGGSSYEQYF

size: -
V: TRBV7-8
J: TRBJ2-7
D: -
DNA: TGTGCCAGCAGCTTGACAGGGAGGTTAATCGACGAGCAGTACTTC
CDR3: CASSLTGRLIDEQYF

size: -
V: TRBV11-2
J: TRBJ2-5
D: TRBD2
DNA: TGTGCCAGCAGCCGTCGGCTAGCTAGCGGGGGGGAGACCCAGTACTTC
CDR3: CASSRRLASGGETQYF

size: few
V: TRBV18
J: TRBJ1-1
D: -
DNA: TGTGCCAGCTCATCACAAGCGAACACTGAAGCTTTCTTT
CDR3: CASSSQANTEAFF

size: -
V: TRBV19
J: TRBJ1-5
D: -
DNA: TGTGCCAGTAGTCTCCTCCGGGATAGCAATCAGCCCCAGCATTTT
CDR3: CASSLLRDSNQPQHF

size: -
V: TRBV7-2
J: TRBJ1-2
D: TRBD1
DNA: TGTGCCAGCAGCTTAGTAGGGACAGGGGACCCCTATGGCTACACCTTC
CDR3: CASSLVGTGDPYGYTF

size: once
V: TRBV24-1
J: TRBJ2-2
D: -
DNA: TGTGCCACCAGTGGCCTTGCGCGGGGCGGGGCGAACACCGGGGAGCTGTTTTTT
CDR3: CATSGLARGGANTGELFF

size: -
V: TRBV7-3
J: TRBJ2-5
D: -
DNA: TGTGCCAGCAGCTTAAACCGGGGGGCTGAGACCCAGTACTTC
CDR3: CASSLNRGAETQYF

size: -
V: TRBV6-5
J: TRBJ1-2
D: TRBD1
DNA: TGTGCCAGCAGGATGGGACAGGGGACCTATGGCTACACCTTC
CDR3: CASRMGQGTYGYTF

size: -
V: TRBV9
J: TRBJ1-3
D: -
DNA: TGTGCCAGCAGCGTAGTACCCCCTGGCAGATCCTCTGGAAACACCATATATTTT
CDR3: CASSVVPPGRSSGNTIYF